These T cell receptor beta chains were read from a single sample in a study of blood T cell repertoires in COVID-19. Clones were sequenced by immunoSEQ multiplex PCR, and TCRdb holds only the in-frame ones, with some missing. This sample has 350,000 to 450,000 clones; roughly nine tenths occur once, and the top ten carry over 1%. Source material: peripheral blood. Receptors originate from a man aged 35 to 55 with acute or convalescent COVID-19. Both conserved end residues are part of each CDR3. The D gene is left open where the match is weak. Rows give clone size only sometimes, using once, few, many, or a class for an expanded clone.

clone size: NA; V gene: TRBV11-2; J gene: TRBJ1-6; D gene: NA; CDR3 DNA: TGTGCCAGCAGCTCATCCCACTACTCCTATAATTCACCCCTCCACTTT; CDR3 protein: CASSSSHYSYNSPLHF
clone size: few; V gene: TRBV7-2; J gene: TRBJ2-2; D gene: TRBD1; CDR3 DNA: TGTGCCAGCAGCCAGACAGGGACCGGGGAGCTGTTTTTT; CDR3 protein: CASSQTGTGELFF
clone size: NA; V gene: TRBV9; J gene: TRBJ2-1; D gene: NA; CDR3 DNA: TGTGCCAGCAGCGTAGCGGGTCCCCTTATGGATGAGCAGTTCTTC; CDR3 protein: CASSVAGPLMDEQFF
clone size: few; V gene: TRBV6-5; J gene: TRBJ1-3; D gene: TRBD1; CDR3 DNA: TGTGCCACTCAGGGGGGCTCTGGAAACACCATATATTTT; CDR3 protein: CATQGGSGNTIYF
clone size: NA; V gene: TRBV7-3; J gene: TRBJ2-1; D gene: TRBD2; CDR3 DNA: TGTGCCAGCAGCCCCCAGACTAGCGCCCACAATGAGCAGTTCTTC; CDR3 protein: CASSPQTSAHNEQFF
clone size: NA; V gene: TRBV28; J gene: TRBJ2-7; D gene: NA; CDR3 DNA: TGTGCCAGCAGACCTACAGGGGGAGGGGGCTACGAGCAGTACTTC; CDR3 protein: CASRPTGGGGYEQYF
clone size: NA; V gene: TRBV7-9; J gene: TRBJ1-3; D gene: TRBD1; CDR3 DNA: TGTGCCAGCAGCTTCTGGACAGGGGGCTCTAGAAACACCATATATTTT; CDR3 protein: CASSFWTGGSRNTIYF
clone size: NA; V gene: TRBV4-1; J gene: TRBJ2-1; D gene: NA; CDR3 DNA: TGCGCCAGCAGCCAAGAGGGCCAGAGCTCCTACAATGAGCAGTTCTTC; CDR3 protein: CASSQEGQSSYNEQFF
clone size: once; V gene: TRBV3-1/TRBV3-2; J gene: TRBJ1-2; D gene: NA; CDR3 DNA: TGTGCCAGCAGCCAAGGTATAACAGTCTATGGCTACACCTTC; CDR3 protein: CASSQGITVYGYTF
clone size: NA; V gene: TRBV27; J gene: TRBJ2-7; D gene: TRBD1; CDR3 DNA: TGTGCCAGCAGCTTAGCCGCGGGACAGGGGATTGAGTACTTC; CDR3 protein: CASSLAAGQGIEYF
clone size: NA; V gene: TRBV30; J gene: TRBJ1-2; D gene: NA; CDR3 DNA: TGTGCCTGGACACTGACCGGGGGGCTAGGCTACACCTTC; CDR3 protein: CAWTLTGGLGYTF
clone size: NA; V gene: TRBV28; J gene: TRBJ1-3; D gene: TRBD1; CDR3 DNA: TGTGCCAGCAGTTCGAACAGGGGTGGATCAGGAAACACCATATATTTT; CDR3 protein: CASSSNRGGSGNTIYF
clone size: NA; V gene: TRBV5-4; J gene: TRBJ2-1; D gene: TRBD2; CDR3 DNA: TGTGCCAGCACCCCCGAACTAGCGGGAATCTACAATGAGCAGTTCTTC; CDR3 protein: CASTPELAGIYNEQFF
clone size: NA; V gene: TRBV28; J gene: TRBJ1-2; D gene: NA; CDR3 DNA: TGTGCCAGCGGGCTGCGTGGCTACACCTTC; CDR3 protein: CASGLRGYTF